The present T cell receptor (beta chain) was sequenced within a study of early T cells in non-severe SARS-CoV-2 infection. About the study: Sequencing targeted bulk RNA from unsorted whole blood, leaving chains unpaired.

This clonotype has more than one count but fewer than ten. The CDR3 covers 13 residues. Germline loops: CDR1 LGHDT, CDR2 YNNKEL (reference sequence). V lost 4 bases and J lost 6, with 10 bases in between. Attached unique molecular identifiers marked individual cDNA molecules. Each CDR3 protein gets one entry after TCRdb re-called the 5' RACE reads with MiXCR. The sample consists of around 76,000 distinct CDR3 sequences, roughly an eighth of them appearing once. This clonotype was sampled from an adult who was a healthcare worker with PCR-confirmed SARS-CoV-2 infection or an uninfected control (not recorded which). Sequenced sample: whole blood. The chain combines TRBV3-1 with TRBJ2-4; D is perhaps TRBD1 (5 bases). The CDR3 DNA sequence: TGTGCCAGCAGCCTTGGACACCTAAACATTCAGTACTTC. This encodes CASSLGHLNIQYF.